The next 15 T cell receptor beta chains were all read from a single sample in a study of CD8+ T cells in alopecia areata. Isolated RNA was reverse transcribed into cDNA used as the sequencing template. Assay used: immunoSEQ multiplex PCR; TCRdb lists only in-frame clones, some missing. The profile shows 10,000 to 15,000 clones, approximately 61% of them singletons. From alopecia areata patients, lesional scalp punch biopsies and peripheral blood were collected. The sample consisted of skin. The source is a human donor with alopecia areata.

This clone appeared once. CDR3 DNA: TGTGCCAGCAGCTTGCCGGGACAGCTAAGAGAGACCCAGTACTTC. This gives the protein CASSLPGQLRETQYF. The chain links TRBV5-4 to TRBJ2-5; 7 bases align to TRBD1. The CDR3 is made up of 15 amino acids. CDR1 and CDR2 (germline): SGHNT, YYREEE (reference sequence). The V segment lost 1 base and the J segment 4 bases; nucleotides outside the gene matches: 7.

The chain has TRBV21-1 and TRBJ2-3; TRBD2 is the table's D call, not checked against the DNA. TRBV21-1 constitutes a pseudogene. The CDR3 has 14 amino acids. The CDR3 DNA follows: TGTGCCAGCAGCAATAAGGAGTTGACAGATACGCAGTATTTT. Its protein is CASSNKELTDTQYF.

This clone was counted a few times. The rearrangement links TRBV15 to TRBJ2-1; D gene ambiguous. The CDR3 runs to 15 residues. The germline V gene encodes CDR1 LNHNV and CDR2 YYDKDF (reference sequence). The ends were cut back, 0 bases at V and 4 bases at J, with 10 bases in the middle. The CDR3 coding sequence is TGTGCCACCAGCAGAGAGGCACCCAGTTACAATGAGCAGTTCTTC. Amino acids: CATSREAPSYNEQFF.

The chain carries TRBV13 and TRBJ2-7; 15 positions agree with TRBD2. The germline CDR1 and CDR2 sequences are PRHDT and FYEKMQ (reference sequence). The CDR3 runs to 17 residues. The V segment lost 5 bases and the J segment 4 bases; nucleotides outside the gene matches: 9. The CDR3 DNA follows: TGTGCCAGCAGCCCTGGACTAGCGGGAGGGCCATCGTACGAGCAGTACTTC. It codes for CASSPGLAGGPSYEQYF.

The chain employs TRBV5-6 and TRBJ2-1; TRBD2 matches 11 bases. The germline V gene has CDR1 SGHDT and CDR2 YYEEEE. CDR3 length equals 18 residues. Germline trimming cut 4 bases from V and 7 bases from J; bases unmatched to any gene: 16. Here the CDR3 DNA reads TGTGCCAGCAGCACCCCAACTAGCGGGGGACGACCTTTGAATGAGCAGTTCTTC. It encodes CASSTPTSGGRPLNEQFF.

The V gene is TRBV4-1, the J gene TRBJ2-3; D is perhaps TRBD2 (6 bases). Trimming stripped 4 bases from V and 6 bases from J, with 20 bases between. Germline CDR1 reads MGHRA; CDR2 reads YSYEKL. This CDR3 region has 16 residues. CDR3 in amino acids: CASSRGTSAEGDTQYF. DNA for the CDR3: TGCGCCAGCAGCCGGGGGACTTCTGCTGAGGGGGATACGCAGTATTTT.

The rearrangement uses TRBV5-4 and TRBJ2-3; tentatively, D is TRBD1 (6 bases). V lost 4 bases, J lost 2 bases, and 14 bases lay in between. The CDR3 sequence is 15 residues long. In germline, CDR1 is SGHNT, CDR2 YYREEE (reference sequence). Here the CDR3 reads CASSLDRLITDTQYF. CDR3 sequence (DNA): TGTGCCAGCAGCCTTGACAGGTTGATCACAGATACGCAGTATTTT.

The V gene is TRBV10-2, the J gene TRBJ2-7, with D unresolved. V was trimmed by 6 bases and J by 4 bases, leaving 13 bases between them. The CDR3 runs 13 residues. CDR1 is WSHSY and CDR2 is SAAADI in the germline V gene. The CDR3 spells CASSGTSLYEQYF. The CDR3 nucleotides are TGCGCCAGCAGCGGAACATCTCTTTACGAGCAGTACTTC.

The V and J genes are TRBV7-6 and TRBJ2-7; TRBD2 matches at 9 bases. The CDR3 is 14 amino acids. The germline gives CDR1 SGHVS, CDR2 FNYEAQ. V gave up 1 base and J gave up 3 bases; unmatched junction bases: 1. The CDR3 spells CASSLVLAGYEQYF. CDR3 DNA sequence: TGTGCCAGCAGCTTAGTACTAGCGGGCTACGAGCAGTACTTC.

This chain joins TRBV30 and TRBJ2-2; 7 nucleotides align to TRBD1. Germline trimming cut 0 bases from V and 5 bases from J; bases unmatched to any gene: 3. This CDR3 contains 14 residues. Germline V gives CDR1 GTSNPN, CDR2 SVGIG (reference sequence). The CDR3, as DNA: TGTGCCTGGAGTGTAGTCAGGGGGACCGGGGAGCTGTTTTTT. Encoded protein: CAWSVVRGTGELFF.

The chain is built from TRBV7-9 and TRBJ2-7; D call uncertain. The CDR3 runs 12 residues. CDR1 is SEHNR, CDR2 FQNEAQ, per germline (reference sequence). V was pared by 4 bases and J by 7 bases, with 11 bases between. DNA for the CDR3: TGTGCCAGCAGCTCGAGGTGGGGTGAGCAGTACTTC. Amino acid sequence: CASSSRWGEQYF.

The chain has TRBV9 and TRBJ1-2; D is unresolved. The CDR3 sequence is 13 residues long. V lost 0 bases, J lost 2 bases, and 5 bases lay in between. The germline gives CDR1 SGDLS, CDR2 YYNGEE. CDR3 amino acids: CASSVEENYGYTF. The CDR3 DNA follows: TGTGCCAGCAGCGTAGAAGAGAACTATGGCTACACCTTC.

This chain uses TRBV4-3 with TRBJ2-3; D is perhaps TRBD1 (6 bases). The CDR3 has 17 residues. V lost 0 bases and J 2 bases, leaving 15 bases between the germline ends. The V gene's germline CDR1 is LGHNA and CDR2 YSLEER. The CDR3 protein is CASSQDSRGGFTDTQYF. The CDR3 bases are TGCGCCAGCAGCCAAGATAGTAGAGGGGGATTCACAGATACGCAGTATTTT.

The CDR3 region is CASSLLGTATEAFF. CDR3 coding DNA: TGTGCCAGCAGTTTACTAGGGACAGCAACTGAAGCTTTCTTT. V gene TRBV27 combines with J gene TRBJ1-1; 7 nucleotides line up with TRBD1. Germline V gene sequence: CDR1 MNHEY, CDR2 SMNVEV (reference sequence). The junction had 5 bases not matched to a gene; V was cut back by 2 bases and J by 5 bases. The CDR3 covers 14 residues.

V is TRBV4-2 and J is TRBJ2-7; D not certain. V dropped 1 base and J dropped 2 bases, with 3 bases sitting between them. The CDR3 covers 12 residues. Per germline, CDR1 LGHNA and CDR2 YNFKEQ. CDR3 DNA: TGTGCCAGCAGCCAAGTTACCTACGAGCAGTACTTC. Protein: CASSQVTYEQYF.